This TCR beta chain was sequenced during a study of shared clonotypes between healthy human individuals. Study observations and caveats: Clonotype sharing among donors was thought likely to change with sequencing depth.

With regard to this clone: What it binds is not known.

Clones were read by immunoSEQ multiplex PCR, and TCRdb kept only the in-frame ones, dropping some. The data contain about 340,000 clones, around 70% of them singletons. Germline lookup yields CDR1 WSHSY and CDR2 SAAADI. CDR3 length: 12 residues. Trimming stripped 5 bases from V and 2 bases from J, with 4 bases between. Sequenced input: memory CD4+ T cells sorted from blood. Sample subset: CD45RA-negative fraction. The V call is TRBV10-2, the J call TRBJ1-5; no clear D. The source of this sequence is a man aged 30-40 years in good health. The CDR3 nucleotides are TGCGCCAGCAGTTCTGGCAATCAGCCCCAGCATTTT. Its translation: CASSSGNQPQHF.